These T cell receptor beta chains were read from a single sample in a study of Ad26.COV2.S vaccination and SARS-CoV-2 variants. Generated by immunoSEQ multiplex PCR, the TCRdb table keeps only in-frame clones and is missing some. The data show around 300,000 clones, almost 90% seen once. The sequences come from peripheral blood, collected in a trial of Ad26.COV2.S vaccine versus placebo. Every receptor here comes from a person aged 18 to 65 who received the Ad26.COV2.S COVID-19 vaccine or a placebo. The CDR3 runs from the conserved cysteine through the conserved F or W. Each record gives: J gene, clone size, V gene, D gene, CDR3 DNA, CDR3 protein. D genes are given only for firm matches. The size field is filled for only some rows; it gives once, few, many or a size class.

J gene: TRBJ1-1; clone size: NA; V gene: TRBV5-1; D gene: NA; CDR3 DNA: TGCGCCAGCAGCTTGGTCACGGCCAGCCTCGAAGCTTTCTTT; CDR3 protein: CASSLVTASLEAFF
J gene: TRBJ1-5; clone size: NA; V gene: TRBV6-5; D gene: TRBD1; CDR3 DNA: TGTGCCAGCTCCGGGACAGGGAACAATCAGCCCCAGCATTTT; CDR3 protein: CASSGTGNNQPQHF
J gene: TRBJ2-5; clone size: NA; V gene: TRBV18; D gene: TRBD2; CDR3 DNA: TGTGCCAGCTCACCGACGACTAGCGGGGTAGGAGAGACCCAGTACTTC; CDR3 protein: CASSPTTSGVGETQYF
J gene: TRBJ2-1; clone size: NA; V gene: TRBV30; D gene: NA; CDR3 DNA: TGTGCCTGGACCTCGAGCCCGGACGGGAGAAGTGAGCAGTTCTTC; CDR3 protein: CAWTSSPDGRSEQFF
J gene: TRBJ2-2; clone size: NA; V gene: TRBV6-2/TRBV6-3; D gene: NA; CDR3 DNA: TGTGCCAGCAGTTACTCGAGGGTGAACACCGGGGAGCTGTTTTTT; CDR3 protein: CASSYSRVNTGELFF
J gene: TRBJ1-2; clone size: NA; V gene: TRBV27; D gene: NA; CDR3 DNA: TGTGCCAGCACCTTGCTATCTTCGGGAGATTATGGCTACACCTTC; CDR3 protein: CASTLLSSGDYGYTF
J gene: TRBJ2-2; clone size: NA; V gene: TRBV7-6; D gene: TRBD2; CDR3 DNA: TGTGCCAGCAGCTTATTAATAGCGGGGCTTAACACCGGGGAGCTGTTTTTT; CDR3 protein: CASSLLIAGLNTGELFF
J gene: TRBJ1-1; clone size: NA; V gene: TRBV5-3; D gene: NA; CDR3 DNA: TGTGCCAGAAGCTTGGGGGCAGGAGACACTGAAGCTTTCTTT; CDR3 protein: CARSLGAGDTEAFF
J gene: TRBJ1-2; clone size: NA; V gene: TRBV12-3/TRBV12-4; D gene: NA; CDR3 DNA: TGTGCCAGCAGCGGGGACGGCAGGGGCTACACCTTC; CDR3 protein: CASSGDGRGYTF
J gene: TRBJ1-2; clone size: few; V gene: TRBV6-5; D gene: TRBD1; CDR3 DNA: TGTGCCAGCGAGCCCCGAAACCAGGGGGGCTATGGCTACACCTTC; CDR3 protein: CASEPRNQGGYGYTF
J gene: TRBJ2-3; clone size: NA; V gene: TRBV7-2; D gene: NA; CDR3 DNA: TGTGCCAGCAGCTTAAAGATACGCGGGCCTAGCACAGATACGCAGTATTTT; CDR3 protein: CASSLKIRGPSTDTQYF
J gene: TRBJ2-1; clone size: NA; V gene: TRBV9; D gene: NA; CDR3 DNA: TGTGCCAGCAGCGTCTATCCTAAGGACAGTCCGACATATGAGCAGTTCTTC; CDR3 protein: CASSVYPKDSPTYEQFF
J gene: TRBJ2-3; clone size: NA; V gene: TRBV4-3; D gene: NA; CDR3 DNA: TGCGCCAGCAGCCAAGGTAATGCGGGCCCGACAGATACGCAGTATTTT; CDR3 protein: CASSQGNAGPTDTQYF
J gene: TRBJ1-6; clone size: NA; V gene: TRBV11-3; D gene: NA; CDR3 DNA: TGTGCCAGCAGCTTAAACAGTTGGGGGCCCTCCTATAATTCACCCCTCCACTTT; CDR3 protein: CASSLNSWGPSYNSPLHF
J gene: TRBJ2-4; clone size: NA; V gene: TRBV13; D gene: TRBD2; CDR3 DNA: TGTGCCAGCAGCTCCGTTCTAGCGGAATACATTCAGTACTTC; CDR3 protein: CASSSVLAEYIQYF
J gene: TRBJ2-3; clone size: NA; V gene: TRBV7-2; D gene: NA; CDR3 DNA: TGTGCCAGCAGCCTCCCGTCCGGGGGCCTTTGGACAGATACGCAGTATTTT; CDR3 protein: CASSLPSGGLWTDTQYF
J gene: TRBJ2-2; clone size: NA; V gene: TRBV5-6; D gene: NA; CDR3 DNA: TGTGCCAGCAGCTTGACGGGGGCTAACACCGGGGAGCTGTTTTTT; CDR3 protein: CASSLTGANTGELFF